This entry lists 17 T cell receptor beta chains sequenced from one sample in a study of CD8 T cells in Susac syndrome. Random-hexamer reverse transcription was applied to roughly 0.5 to 1 ug RNA. TCRdb used MiXCR to reprocess the immunoSEQ multiplex PCR reads, holding one entry per CDR3 protein. The sample yields about 130,000 distinct CDR3 sequences, about 95% seen once. The specimen sequenced was CD4+ T cells from PBMCs. The receptors were sampled from a human donor in good health.

V usage is TRBV7-6 and J usage is TRBJ2-2, with TRBD1 as a possible D gene (5 bases). The CDR3 has 15 amino acids. The V end lost 2 bases, the J end lost 2 bases, and 9 bases lay between the germline ends. Germline-derived CDR1 and CDR2 are SGHVS and FNYEAQ. CDR3 coding DNA: TGTGCCAGCAGCTTACCAGGGTACAACACCGGGGAGCTGTTTTTT. Its translation: CASSLPGYNTGELFF.

V is TRBV30 and J is TRBJ2-1; D not resolved. V was shortened by 0 bases and J by 13 bases, with 13 bases between the two germline ends. The CDR3 has 12 amino acids. Germline assignment: CDR1 GTSNPN and CDR2 SVGIG (reference sequence). DNA of the CDR3: TGTGCCTGGAGTGTTGGTTCTACTACACAGTTCTTC. Its translation: CAWSVGSTTQFF.

V usage is TRBV29-1 and J usage is TRBJ2-5; D not certain. The germline V gene has CDR1 SQVTM and CDR2 ANQGSEA. Trimming shortened V by 4 bases and J by 10 bases, and 22 bases separated the two germline ends. CDR3 size: 14 residues. The CDR3 nucleotides read TGCAGCGTTGTCCAAAGACTGACTTCGGGTGACCAGTACTTC. This gives the protein CSVVQRLTSGDQYF.

The CDR3 protein is CASSFRGLYNEQFF. In nucleotides, the CDR3 is TGTGCCAGCAGCTTCCGCGGCCTCTACAATGAGCAGTTCTTC. The chain joins TRBV2 to TRBJ2-1; no clear D gene. This CDR3 region has 14 residues. CDR1 SNHLY and CDR2 FYNNEI come from the germline V gene. Trimming took 6 bases from V and 3 from J, leaving 12 bases between them.

The V and J genes are TRBV25-1 and TRBJ2-7; tentatively, D is TRBD2 (6 bases). Deletions cut 7 bases from V and 2 bases from J, with 12 bases between. The CDR3 consists of 13 residues. In germline, CDR1 is MGHDK, CDR2 SYGVNS. CDR3 residues: CASNRDLTYEQYF. CDR3 nucleotide sequence: TGTGCCAGCAACCGGGACTTAACCTACGAGCAGTACTTC.

The gene calls are TRBV30 and TRBJ2-7, with TRBD1 matching 9 bases. Germline CDR1 reads GTSNPN; CDR2 reads SVGIG (reference sequence). With 0 bases clipped from V and 7 bases from J, the junction kept 10 bases outside the gene matches. The CDR3 is made up of 15 amino acids. CDR3 sequence reads: CAWSVGGQGTGEQYF. Written as DNA, the CDR3 is TGTGCCTGGAGTGTAGGGGGACAGGGAACGGGGGAGCAGTACTTC.

A single count supports this clonotype. V and J are TRBV12-3 or TRBV12-4 and TRBJ2-7; unclear D gene. The CDR3 has 13 residues. V was clipped by 2 bases and J by 4 bases, with 9 bases between them. This CDR3 reads CASSLSLGYEQYF. The CDR3 region has the DNA TGTGCCAGCAGTTTATCCCTAGGGTACGAGCAGTACTTC.

This sequence joins TRBV7-9 and TRBJ2-7, with 7 bases identical to TRBD1. CDR1 SEHNR and CDR2 FQNEAQ come from the germline V gene (reference sequence). The CDR3 spans 14 residues. V lost 3 bases and J lost 2; bases outside the gene matches: 4. CDR3 nucleotide sequence: TGTGCCAGCAGCTTGGGGACAGACCCCTACGAGCAGTACTTC. Its translation: CASSLGTDPYEQYF. Using reference TRBV7-9 and TRBJ2-7 for the parts outside the CDR3, the full variable domain is DTGVSQNPRHKITKRGQNVTFRCDPISEHNRLYWYRQTLGQGPEFLTYFQNEAQLEKSRLLSDRFSAERPKGSFSTLEIQRTEQGDSAMYLCASSLGTDPYEQYFGPGTRLTVT.

V gene TRBV5-1 combines with J gene TRBJ1-2; 10 bases fit TRBD1. The CDR3 extends over 13 amino acids. Germline V CDR1 and CDR2: SGHRS, YFSETQ. V lost 4 bases, J lost 7 bases, and 4 bases stayed unmatched. CDR3 sequence (DNA): TGCGCCAGCAGCCAGGGACAGGGGTCTGGCTACACCTTC. Protein: CASSQGQGSGYTF.

The chain couples TRBV5-6 to TRBJ2-7, with D perhaps TRBD1 or TRBD2 (5 bases each). The germline gives CDR1 SGHDT, CDR2 YYEEEE. Trimming stripped 0 bases from V and 3 bases from J, with 10 bases between. This CDR3 spans 14 amino acids. The CDR3 loop is CASSLVTGHYEQYF. The CDR3, as DNA: TGTGCCAGCAGCTTGGTTACGGGGCACTACGAGCAGTACTTC. The variable domain in full, with the rest retrieved from reference TRBV5-6 and TRBJ2-7, is DAGVTQSPTHLIKTRGQQVTLRCSPKSGHDTVSWYQQALGQGPQFIFQYYEEEERQRGNFPDRFSGHQFPNYSSELNVNALLLGDSALYLCASSLVTGHYEQYFGPGTRLTVT.

This clonotype was detected once. CDR3 region: CSAHHSSADTQYF. The CDR3 nucleotides are TGCAGTGCTCACCATTCCTCGGCAGATACGCAGTATTTT. This sequence joins TRBV20-1 and TRBJ2-3; D gene unclear. The CDR3 sequence is 13 residues long. Per germline, CDR1 DFQATT and CDR2 SNEGSKA (reference sequence). Trimming took 5 bases from V and 4 from J, leaving 13 bases between them.

The V gene is TRBV29-1, the J gene TRBJ2-6; D perhaps matches TRBD2 (6 bases). Trimming removed 2 bases from V and 2 bases from J, with 10 bases in between. Germline V gene data show CDR1 as SQVTM and CDR2 as ANQGSEA. The CDR3 length is 15 residues. The CDR3 DNA sequence: TGCAGCGTTGAACTCGGAGGGGCTGGGGCCAACGTCCTGACTTTC. The encoded protein is CSVELGGAGANVLTF.

The rearrangement links TRBV7-8 to TRBJ2-7; D is possibly TRBD1 (5 bases). The germline V gene encodes CDR1 SGHVS and CDR2 FQNEAQ. V lost 1 base and J 5 bases, leaving 15 bases between the germline ends. This CDR3 has 15 residues. Written as DNA, the CDR3 is TGTGCCAGCAGCTTAGAACGGGCAGGGTACAACGAGCAGTACTTC. It specifies CASSLERAGYNEQYF.

The chain links TRBV20-1 to TRBJ1-5; no clear D. Trimming removed 3 bases from V and 7 bases from J, with 13 bases in between. This CDR3 has 13 amino acids. The germline gives CDR1 DFQATT, CDR2 SNEGSKA (reference sequence). CDR3 residues: CSASLPGSQPQHF. DNA of the CDR3: TGCAGTGCTAGCCTTCCGGGGTCGCAGCCCCAGCATTTT.

The chain links TRBV2 to TRBJ1-5; D call uncertain. The CDR3 sequence is 16 residues long. The germline V and J ends were trimmed by 3 bases and 3 bases, with 15 bases remaining between them. Germline V gene data show CDR1 as SNHLY and CDR2 as FYNNEI. The CDR3 region has the DNA TGTGCCAGCAGTGATCAAGGAGTAATCCCCAATCAGCCCCAGCATTTT. Its translation is CASSDQGVIPNQPQHF.

The chain joins TRBV12-3 or TRBV12-4 to TRBJ2-1, with 7 bases that match TRBD1. The J segment lost 8 bases and the V segment lost 3 bases, leaving 4 bases of the junction unmatched. This CDR3 comprises 13 residues. The CDR3 DNA follows: TGTGCCAGCAGTTTCGGGCAGGGGGATGAGCAGTTCTTC. This translates into CASSFGQGDEQFF.

This chain links TRBV7-2 with TRBJ2-2; 8 bases map to TRBD1. Germline trimming cut 5 bases from V and 0 bases from J; bases unmatched to any gene: 5. This CDR3 contains 16 residues. Germline V gene lookup returns CDR1 SGHTA and CDR2 FQGNSA. The CDR3 DNA sequence: TGTGCCAGCAGCACGGACAGGGCAACGAACACCGGGGAGCTGTTTTTT. Protein sequence: CASSTDRATNTGELFF.